The 9 T cell receptor beta chains listed next were all sequenced from one sample in a study of cytomegalovirus exposure and HLA in healthy donors. PCR involved 60 Vbeta and 13 Jbeta primers. Clones were sequenced by immunoSEQ multiplex PCR, and TCRdb holds only the in-frame ones, with some missing. Here the sample spans some 100,000 clones, around three quarters being singletons. The specimen was PBMCs. Source of these receptors: a male donor in good health and CMV-seropositive.

The chain links TRBV5-1 to TRBJ2-5; 7 bases align to TRBD2. This CDR3 comprises 15 residues. From germline, CDR1 is SGHRS and CDR2 YFSETQ. V shed 0 bases and J 1 base; nucleotides not matched to a gene: 3. DNA of the CDR3: TGCGCCAGCAGCTTGGGCGGGGGTTCCCAAGAGACCCAGTACTTC. This codes for CASSLGGGSQETQYF.

This chain links TRBV5-1 with TRBJ1-2, with TRBD1 as a possible D gene (5 bases). Trimming removed 5 bases from V and 5 bases from J, with 16 bases in between. The CDR3 spans 14 residues. The germline V gene has CDR1 SGHRS and CDR2 YFSETQ. In nucleotides, the CDR3 is TGCGCCAGCAGTCAGTCCGGGGACTTTTATGGCTACACCTTC. This translates into CASSQSGDFYGYTF.

This chain connects TRBV27 to TRBJ2-7; 7 positions match TRBD1. The length of the CDR3 is 11 residues. Germline loops: CDR1 MNHEY, CDR2 SMNVEV (reference sequence). The CDR3 here is CDRQGSYEQYF. DNA of the CDR3: TGTGACCGACAGGGATCCTACGAGCAGTACTTC.

The V and J genes are TRBV7-6 and TRBJ2-7; TRBD2 aligns across 9 bases. Germline-derived CDR1 and CDR2 are SGHVS and FNYEAQ. The CDR3 covers 17 residues. The V and J ends lost 5 bases and 0 bases, in that order; junction bases with no gene match: 11. In DNA form, the CDR3 reads TGTGCCAGCAGCCCGTTAAGGCTAGCGGGGAGCTCCTACGAGCAGTACTTC. Amino acids: CASSPLRLAGSSYEQYF. The variable domain in full, with the rest retrieved from reference TRBV7-6 and TRBJ2-7, is GAGVSQSPRYKVTKRGQDVALRCDPISGHVSLYWYRQALGQGPEFLTYFNYEAQQDKSGLPNDRFSAERPEGSISTLTIQRTEQRDSAMYRCASSPLRLAGSSYEQYFGPGTRLTVT.

The chain employs TRBV7-9 and TRBJ2-7; a possible D gene is TRBD1 (6 bases). The CDR3 has 15 amino acids. CDR1 and CDR2 from the germline V gene are SEHNR and FQNEAQ (reference sequence). The V and J ends lost 5 bases and 4 bases respectively, with 18 bases between them. This CDR3 reads CASSGPGHPLYEQYF. The CDR3 coding sequence is TGTGCCAGCAGCGGACCGGGACACCCGCTTTACGAGCAGTACTTC.

This chain links TRBV7-6 with TRBJ2-6; 7 nucleotides agree with TRBD2. This CDR3 has 16 residues. Germline V gives CDR1 SGHVS, CDR2 FNYEAQ. V was clipped by 2 bases and J by 2 bases; unmatched bases: 3. This chain's CDR3 is CASSLLGGTGANVLTF. CDR3 nucleotide sequence: TGTGCCAGCAGCTTACTGGGGGGGACTGGGGCCAACGTCCTGACTTTC.

To note about this clone: Within the sample, other DNA sequences also encode this same CDR3. The chain carries TRBV27 and TRBJ1-5; tentatively, D is TRBD1 (5 bases). Trimming stripped 3 bases from V and 2 bases from J, with 8 bases between. The CDR3 extends over 14 amino acids. Germline V CDR1 and CDR2: MNHEY, SMNVEV (reference sequence). The CDR3 here is CASSFGRGNQPQHF. As DNA, the CDR3 is TGTGCCAGCAGTTTTGGCAGGGGCAATCAGCCCCAGCATTTT.

V and J are TRBV6-6 and TRBJ1-3; 8 bases match TRBD1. Germline V lookup: CDR1 MNHNY, CDR2 SVGAGI (reference sequence). Trimming took 5 bases from V and 4 from J; bases not matched to a gene: 4. The CDR3 consists of 14 residues. The CDR3 loop is CASSGTGSGNTIYF. The CDR3 nucleotides are TGTGCCAGCAGTGGGACAGGTTCGGGAAACACCATATATTTT.

This chain connects TRBV29-1 to TRBJ2-3, with no clear D. V was pared by 7 bases and J by 1 base, with 9 bases between. Germline V gene data show CDR1 as SQVTM and CDR2 as ANQGSEA. The CDR3 loop spans 12 amino acids. The chain's CDR3 is CSAGHGTDTQYF. The CDR3 DNA sequence: TGCAGCGCCGGTCATGGCACAGATACGCAGTATTTT.